This TCR beta chain is from a study of beta chain features in type 1 diabetes. Study-wide results and limits: TCRB CDR3s were moderately but significantly shorter in Type 1 diabetes patients in all four CD4+ subsets. A greater similarity of naive, central memory and Treg TCRB repertoires was seen among patients than among healthy donors.

A remark on this clone: Its antigen is not identified.

The CDR3 has 13 residues. The germline V and J ends were trimmed by 4 bases and 2 bases, with 8 bases remaining between them. The germline gives CDR1 SNHLY, CDR2 FYNNEI. The investigators reverse transcribed all of the isolated RNA, so they sequenced expressed TCRB transcripts. It was found that naive, central memory and regulatory T cell samples averaged around 3.5 million reads. Profiled with immunoSEQ multiplex PCR; TCRdb holds only in-frame clones, not every one. The sample has roughly 730,000 clones, roughly 13% seen once. Each population that was sorted was more than 98% pure. The receptor was derived from a young man with type 1 diabetes. Specimen: naive CD4+ T cells from blood. The V gene is TRBV2, the J gene TRBJ1-2; the D is unclear. DNA for the CDR3: TGTGCCAGCAGTGGGCAGGAAAACTATGGCTACACCTTC. Its translation is CASSGQENYGYTF.